This section outlines one TCR beta chain sequence together with its context. Its antigen is still unknown. The record originates from a study of EBV T-cell therapy then PD-1 blockade in nasopharyngeal carcinoma. Using immunoSEQ multiplex PCR, the repertoire was profiled, and TCRdb retains in-frame clones only, with some absent. The sample gives 20,000 to 25,000 clones, 82% of which show up once; about 24% is in the top ten. Regarding treatment: AdE1-LMPpoly-expanded autologous EBV-specific T-cell therapy followed by anti-PD-1 nivolumab. Sequenced material: CD8+ T cells from blood, taken at day -245 from a patient whose treatment included autologous EBV-specific T cells and nivolumab. The source is a man aged 35 to 55 with nasopharyngeal carcinoma.

The CDR3 sequence: CASSNLWWDSGNEQFF. CDR3 DNA: TGTGCCAGCAGCAACCTCTGGTGGGACTCGGGCAATGAGCAGTTCTTC. The chain combines TRBV7-2 with TRBJ2-1; possible D gene TRBD2, 6 bases. V lost 5 bases to trimming and J lost 6 bases, with 20 bases between them. CDR3 size: 16 residues. Germline CDR1 is SGHTA and CDR2 is FQGNSA.